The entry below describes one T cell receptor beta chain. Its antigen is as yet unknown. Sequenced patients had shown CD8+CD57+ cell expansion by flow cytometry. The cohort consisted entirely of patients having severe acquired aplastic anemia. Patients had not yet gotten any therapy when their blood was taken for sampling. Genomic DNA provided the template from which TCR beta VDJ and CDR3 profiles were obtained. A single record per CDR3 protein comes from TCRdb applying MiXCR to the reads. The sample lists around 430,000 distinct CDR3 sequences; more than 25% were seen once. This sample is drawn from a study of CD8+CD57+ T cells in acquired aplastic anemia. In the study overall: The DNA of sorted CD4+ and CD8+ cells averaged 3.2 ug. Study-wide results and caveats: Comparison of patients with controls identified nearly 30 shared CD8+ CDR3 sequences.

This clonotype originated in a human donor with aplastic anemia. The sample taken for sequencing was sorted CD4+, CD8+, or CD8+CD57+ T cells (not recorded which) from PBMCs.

The CDR3 nucleotides read TGTGCCAGTGGTAACCGAATGGGGCAGCCAGGGGCAGATACGCAGTATTTT. This translates into CASGNRMGQPGADTQYF. The V call is TRBV19, the J call TRBJ2-3; maybe TRBD1 (6 bases). Deletions cut 8 bases from V and 4 bases from J, with 25 bases between. CDR3 size: 17 residues. CDR1 is LNHDA and CDR2 is SQIVND in the germline V gene (reference sequence).